A selection of T cell receptor beta chains follows, all from one sample in a study of blood T cell repertoires in COVID-19. Clones were sequenced by immunoSEQ multiplex PCR, and TCRdb holds only the in-frame ones, with some missing. Among about 120,000 clones listed, over 80% were seen once. Specimen: peripheral blood. Receptors were obtained from a man aged 25-45 years with acute or convalescent COVID-19. CDR3s include the opening cysteine and the closing phenylalanine or tryptophan. Fields, in order: CDR3 DNA, CDR3 protein, J gene, D gene, clone size, V gene. The D gene is left open where the match is weak. Clone size is shown for a subset of rows, as once, few, many or a class of expanded clone.

CDR3nt: TGTGCCAGCAGCCCCCTGGACAGGGCGGATATCTATGGCTACACCTTC; CDR3aa: CASSPLDRADIYGYTF; j_gene: TRBJ1-2; d_gene: TRBD1; abundance: NA; v_gene: TRBV7-9
CDR3nt: TGTGCCAGCAGCCAATTTACCTCGGGAGATACGCAGTATTTT; CDR3aa: CASSQFTSGDTQYF; j_gene: TRBJ2-3; d_gene: NA; abundance: many; v_gene: TRBV3-1/TRBV3-2
CDR3nt: TGTGCCAGCAGTTCAGGACTAGCGGGGGGCCGGGGTGTGAATGAGCAGTTCTTC; CDR3aa: CASSSGLAGGRGVNEQFF; j_gene: TRBJ2-1; d_gene: TRBD2; abundance: NA; v_gene: TRBV6-2/TRBV6-3
CDR3nt: TGTGCCAGCAGCCAAGTCGCCAGGGCTGGCGGCTACACCTTC; CDR3aa: CASSQVARAGGYTF; j_gene: TRBJ1-2; d_gene: NA; abundance: NA; v_gene: TRBV14
CDR3nt: TGCGCCAGCAGCCAAAAACCGGGACAGGGGTCAAGCTCTGGAAACACCATATATTTT; CDR3aa: CASSQKPGQGSSSGNTIYF; j_gene: TRBJ1-3; d_gene: TRBD1; abundance: once; v_gene: TRBV4-3
CDR3nt: TGTGCCAGCAATGCAGGGGGCGAGTCCGTAGCGGAGCCCCAGCATTTT; CDR3aa: CASNAGGESVAEPQHF; j_gene: TRBJ1-5; d_gene: TRBD1; abundance: NA; v_gene: TRBV2
CDR3nt: TGTGCCTGGAGTGTAGGACTAGCGCAAGATGAGCAGTTCTTC; CDR3aa: CAWSVGLAQDEQFF; j_gene: TRBJ2-1; d_gene: TRBD2; abundance: NA; v_gene: TRBV30
CDR3nt: TGCGCCAGCAGCTCCGGGGACAGGGGGAAAGAGACCCAGTACTTC; CDR3aa: CASSSGDRGKETQYF; j_gene: TRBJ2-5; d_gene: TRBD1; abundance: NA; v_gene: TRBV5-1
CDR3nt: TGCAGTGCTAGTTTAGCGAGGAACACTGAAGCTTTCTTT; CDR3aa: CSASLARNTEAFF; j_gene: TRBJ1-1; d_gene: NA; abundance: NA; v_gene: TRBV20-1
CDR3nt: TGTGCCACCGGGTCTGGAAACACCATATATTTT; CDR3aa: CATGSGNTIYF; j_gene: TRBJ1-3; d_gene: NA; abundance: NA; v_gene: TRBV9
CDR3nt: TGCGCCAGCAGTGAAGCTAGCGGGGGCTACAATGAGCAGTTCTTC; CDR3aa: CASSEASGGYNEQFF; j_gene: TRBJ2-1; d_gene: TRBD2; abundance: NA; v_gene: TRBV10-1
CDR3nt: TGTGCCAGCAGATCGCCACAGGGGGCTTTGAACGAGCAGTACTTC; CDR3aa: CASRSPQGALNEQYF; j_gene: TRBJ2-7; d_gene: TRBD1; abundance: NA; v_gene: TRBV6-5
CDR3nt: TGTGCCAGCAGCCCCCGGACAGTCGACGGAAACACCATATATTTT; CDR3aa: CASSPRTVDGNTIYF; j_gene: TRBJ1-3; d_gene: NA; abundance: NA; v_gene: TRBV7-2
CDR3nt: TGTGCCAGTAGTATTTTTGGGGGGGCGCTTGACACCGGGGAGCTGTTTTTT; CDR3aa: CASSIFGGALDTGELFF; j_gene: TRBJ2-2; d_gene: NA; abundance: once; v_gene: TRBV19
CDR3nt: TGTGCCAGCAGCGACGGGATCTACTCTGGAAACACCATATATTTT; CDR3aa: CASSDGIYSGNTIYF; j_gene: TRBJ1-3; d_gene: NA; abundance: NA; v_gene: TRBV11-2
CDR3nt: TGTGCCAGCAGACTCCAGGGAGGCACTGAAGCTTTCTTT; CDR3aa: CASRLQGGTEAFF; j_gene: TRBJ1-1; d_gene: NA; abundance: NA; v_gene: TRBV27
CDR3nt: TGTGCCAGCAGTTCTTCTAGCGGGGGGACCCCCTACGAGCAGTACTTC; CDR3aa: CASSSSSGGTPYEQYF; j_gene: TRBJ2-7; d_gene: TRBD2; abundance: few; v_gene: TRBV6-2/TRBV6-3
CDR3nt: TGCGCCAGCAGCTCCGGGACAGGGGGCAAGTATGGCTACACCTTC; CDR3aa: CASSSGTGGKYGYTF; j_gene: TRBJ1-2; d_gene: TRBD1; abundance: NA; v_gene: TRBV5-1
CDR3nt: TGTGCCAGCAGTAAAAGGCGGCTAGCGGGAGTGTTACCTAGCACAGATACGCAGTATTTT; CDR3aa: CASSKRRLAGVLPSTDTQYF; j_gene: TRBJ2-3; d_gene: TRBD2; abundance: NA; v_gene: TRBV7-4
CDR3nt: TGTGCCAGTAAAGGGAGCGCGCCGGACACTGAAGCTTTCTTT; CDR3aa: CASKGSAPDTEAFF; j_gene: TRBJ1-1; d_gene: NA; abundance: NA; v_gene: TRBV19
CDR3nt: TGTGCCAGCAGTTACTCGATCCCCTCCGGGGATACGCAGTATTTT; CDR3aa: CASSYSIPSGDTQYF; j_gene: TRBJ2-3; d_gene: NA; abundance: NA; v_gene: TRBV6-2/TRBV6-3
CDR3nt: TGCGCCAGCAGCCCCCGGACAAGCTATGAAGCTTTCTTT; CDR3aa: CASSPRTSYEAFF; j_gene: TRBJ1-1; d_gene: NA; abundance: NA; v_gene: TRBV5-1
CDR3nt: TGTGCCAGCAGCTTAGCACAGGATCCCTACAATGAGCAGTTCTTC; CDR3aa: CASSLAQDPYNEQFF; j_gene: TRBJ2-1; d_gene: NA; abundance: NA; v_gene: TRBV7-9